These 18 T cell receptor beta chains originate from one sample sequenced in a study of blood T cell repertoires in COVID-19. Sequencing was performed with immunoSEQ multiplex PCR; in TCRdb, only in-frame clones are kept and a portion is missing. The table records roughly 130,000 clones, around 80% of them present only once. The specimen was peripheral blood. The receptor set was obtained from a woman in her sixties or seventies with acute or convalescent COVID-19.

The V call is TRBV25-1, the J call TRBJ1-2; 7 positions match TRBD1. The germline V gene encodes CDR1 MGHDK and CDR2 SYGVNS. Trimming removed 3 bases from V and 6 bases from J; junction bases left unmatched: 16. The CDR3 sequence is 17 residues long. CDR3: CASSDVGGQPGRHGYTF. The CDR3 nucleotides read TGTGCCAGCAGTGACGTAGGGGGACAGCCCGGTCGGCATGGCTACACCTTC.

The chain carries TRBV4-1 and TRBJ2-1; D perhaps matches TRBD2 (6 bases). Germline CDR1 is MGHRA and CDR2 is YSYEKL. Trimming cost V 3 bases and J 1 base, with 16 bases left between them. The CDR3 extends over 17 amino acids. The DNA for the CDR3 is TGCGCCAGCAGCCAGGGCTCCGGGGGAGTTTCCTACAATGAGCAGTTCTTC. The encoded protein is CASSQGSGGVSYNEQFF.

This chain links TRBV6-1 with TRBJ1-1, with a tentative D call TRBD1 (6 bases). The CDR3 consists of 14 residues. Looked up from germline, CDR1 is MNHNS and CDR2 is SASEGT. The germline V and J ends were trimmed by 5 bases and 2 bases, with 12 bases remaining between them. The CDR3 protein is CASSLAGVNTEAFF. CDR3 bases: TGTGCCAGCAGTCTAGCAGGGGTCAACACTGAAGCTTTCTTT.

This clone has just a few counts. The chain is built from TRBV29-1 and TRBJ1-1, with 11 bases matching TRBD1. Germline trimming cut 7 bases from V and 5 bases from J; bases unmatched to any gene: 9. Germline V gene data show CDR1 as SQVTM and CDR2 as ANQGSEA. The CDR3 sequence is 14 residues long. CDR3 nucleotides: TGCAGCGCCGGGACAGGGGGTGGAGGAACTGAAGCTTTCTTT. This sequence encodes CSAGTGGGGTEAFF.

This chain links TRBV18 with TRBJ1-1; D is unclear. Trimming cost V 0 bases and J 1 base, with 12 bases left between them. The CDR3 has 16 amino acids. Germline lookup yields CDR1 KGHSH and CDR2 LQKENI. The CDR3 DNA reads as TGTGCCAGCTCACCACCGCGCTTGACTACGAACACTGAAGCTTTCTTT. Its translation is CASSPPRLTTNTEAFF.

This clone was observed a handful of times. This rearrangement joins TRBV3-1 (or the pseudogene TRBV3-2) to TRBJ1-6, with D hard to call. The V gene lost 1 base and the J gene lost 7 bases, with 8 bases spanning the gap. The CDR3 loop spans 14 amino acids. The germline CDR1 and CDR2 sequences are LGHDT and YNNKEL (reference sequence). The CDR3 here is CASSQASRNSPLHF. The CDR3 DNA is TGTGCCAGCAGCCAAGCGTCGAGGAATTCACCCCTCCACTTT.

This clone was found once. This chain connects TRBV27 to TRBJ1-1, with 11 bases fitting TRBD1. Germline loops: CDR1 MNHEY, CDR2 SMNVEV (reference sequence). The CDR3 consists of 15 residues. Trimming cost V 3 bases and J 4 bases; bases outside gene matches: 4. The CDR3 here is CASSFSGTGGTEAFF. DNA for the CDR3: TGTGCCAGCAGTTTCTCCGGGACAGGGGGCACTGAAGCTTTCTTT.

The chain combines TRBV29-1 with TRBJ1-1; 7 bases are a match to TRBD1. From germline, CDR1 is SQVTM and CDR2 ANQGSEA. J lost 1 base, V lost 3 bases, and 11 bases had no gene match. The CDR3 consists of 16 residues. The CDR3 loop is CSVDRRTGTGNTEAFF. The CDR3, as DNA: TGCAGCGTTGATAGAAGGACAGGAACAGGGAACACTGAAGCTTTCTTT.

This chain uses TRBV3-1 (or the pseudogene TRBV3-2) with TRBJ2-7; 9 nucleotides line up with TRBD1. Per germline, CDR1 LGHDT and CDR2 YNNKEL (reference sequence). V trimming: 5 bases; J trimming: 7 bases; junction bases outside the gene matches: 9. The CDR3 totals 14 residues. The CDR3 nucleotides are TGTGCCAGCAGCGAAACAGGGGGCGGATTAGAGCAGTACTTC. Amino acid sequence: CASSETGGGLEQYF.

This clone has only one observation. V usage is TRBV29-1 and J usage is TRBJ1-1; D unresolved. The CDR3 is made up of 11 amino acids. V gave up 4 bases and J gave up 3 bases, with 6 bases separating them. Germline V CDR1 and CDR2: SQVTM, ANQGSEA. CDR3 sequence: CSVARDTEAFF. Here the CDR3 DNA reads TGCAGCGTTGCCCGGGACACTGAAGCTTTCTTT.

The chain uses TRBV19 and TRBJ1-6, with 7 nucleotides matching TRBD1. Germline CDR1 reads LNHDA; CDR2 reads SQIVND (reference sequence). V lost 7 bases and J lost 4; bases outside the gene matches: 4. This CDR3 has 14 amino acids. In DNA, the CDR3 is TGTGCCAGTAAGGCGGGACAGTATAATTCACCCCTCCACTTT. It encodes CASKAGQYNSPLHF.

CDR3 sequence reads: CATSDLDGGRTGELFF. The CDR3 nucleotides are TGTGCCACCAGTGATTTGGACGGGGGACGAACCGGGGAGCTGTTTTTT. This sequence joins TRBV24-1 and TRBJ2-2; D is perhaps TRBD2 (6 bases). Germline V gene data show CDR1 as KGHDR and CDR2 as SFDVKD. Trimming took 0 bases from V and 5 from J, leaving 12 bases between them. This CDR3 has 16 amino acids.

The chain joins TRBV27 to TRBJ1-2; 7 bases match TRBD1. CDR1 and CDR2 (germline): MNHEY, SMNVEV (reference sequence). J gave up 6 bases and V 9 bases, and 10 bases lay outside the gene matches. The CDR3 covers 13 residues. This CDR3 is CASSSWDSHGYTF. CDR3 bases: TGTGCCAGTTCGTCCTGGGACAGTCATGGCTACACCTTC.

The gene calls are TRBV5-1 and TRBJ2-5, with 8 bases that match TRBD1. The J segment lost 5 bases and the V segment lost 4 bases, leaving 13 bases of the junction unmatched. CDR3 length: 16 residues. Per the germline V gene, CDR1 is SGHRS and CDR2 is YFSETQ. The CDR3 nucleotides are TGCGCCAGCAGCCATACCGGACAGGGTGCGGGGGAGACCCAGTACTTC. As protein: CASSHTGQGAGETQYF.

The CDR3 DNA is TGTGCCAGTAGTAGCCCGGGAGTTGGAAACACCATATATTTT. It is translated as CASSSPGVGNTIYF. The V gene is TRBV19, the J gene TRBJ1-3; D ambiguous. V lost 4 bases to trimming and J lost 3 bases, with 10 bases between them. The CDR3 runs 14 residues. Germline V CDR1 and CDR2: LNHDA, SQIVND (reference sequence).

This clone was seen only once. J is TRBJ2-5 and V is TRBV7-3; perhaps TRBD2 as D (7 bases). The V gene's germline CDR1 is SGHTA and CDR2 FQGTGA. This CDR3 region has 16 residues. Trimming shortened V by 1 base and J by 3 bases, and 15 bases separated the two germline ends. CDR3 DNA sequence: TGTGCCAGCAGCTTAAATGCGGGGGCGGTCAAAGAGACCCAGTACTTC. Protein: CASSLNAGAVKETQYF.

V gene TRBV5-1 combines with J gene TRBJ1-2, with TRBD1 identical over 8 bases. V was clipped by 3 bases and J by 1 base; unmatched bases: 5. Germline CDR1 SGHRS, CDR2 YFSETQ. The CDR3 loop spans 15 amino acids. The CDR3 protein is CASSSEGQGNYGYTF. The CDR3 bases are TGCGCCAGCAGCTCGGAAGGACAGGGTAACTATGGCTACACCTTC.

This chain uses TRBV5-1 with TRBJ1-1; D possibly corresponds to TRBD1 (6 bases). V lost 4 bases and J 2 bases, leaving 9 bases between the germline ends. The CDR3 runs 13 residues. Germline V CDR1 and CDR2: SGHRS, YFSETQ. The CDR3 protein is CASSRDTNTEAFF. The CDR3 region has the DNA TGCGCCAGCAGCCGGGACACAAACACTGAAGCTTTCTTT.